This T cell receptor (beta chain) was recorded in a study of Graves' ophthalmopathy and Graves' hyperthyroidism. Trimming removed 5 bases at V and 3 bases at J, with 16 bases between. This CDR3 has 15 residues. Germline lookup yields CDR1 MDHEN and CDR2 SYDVKM. General study points: Sensitivity of roughly 71% and specificity of about 72% were achieved by the model that predicted ophthalmopathy progression.

Scientists amplified the TCR beta CDR3 regions from RNA transcripts. RT-PCR with HTBI primers came first, then second-round multiplex PCR. TCRdb re-derived calls from the multiplex PCR reads in MiXCR, one entry per CDR3 protein. The sample contains more than 300,000 distinct CDR3 sequences, roughly 14% of which appear only once. This clonotype has ten or more counts. Its target is unknown. The stable label applied to hyperthyroidism with no ophthalmopathy within 18 months of follow-up. Excluded: other autoimmune disease, uncontrolled infection, pregnancy or lactation. The TCR was taken from a woman aged 18-29 years with stable Graves' hyperthyroidism. The V call is TRBV28, the J call TRBJ1-1; D is unresolved. The sequenced material came from peripheral blood. DNA of the CDR3: TGTGCCAGCAGTACCTGGACGGGATGGGACACTGAAGCTTTCTTT. It yields the protein CASSTWTGWDTEAFF.